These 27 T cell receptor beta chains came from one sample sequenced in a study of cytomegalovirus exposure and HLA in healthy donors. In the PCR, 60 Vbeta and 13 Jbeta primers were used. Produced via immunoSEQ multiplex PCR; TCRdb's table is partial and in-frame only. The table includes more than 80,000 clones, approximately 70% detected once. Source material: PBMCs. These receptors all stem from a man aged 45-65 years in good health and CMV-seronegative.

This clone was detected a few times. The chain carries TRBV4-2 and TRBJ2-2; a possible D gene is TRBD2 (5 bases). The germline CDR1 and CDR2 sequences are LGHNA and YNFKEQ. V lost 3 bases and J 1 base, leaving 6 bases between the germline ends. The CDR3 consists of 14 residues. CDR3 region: CASSHRENTGELFF. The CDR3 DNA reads TGTGCCAGCAGCCACCGGGAGAACACCGGGGAGCTGTTTTTT.

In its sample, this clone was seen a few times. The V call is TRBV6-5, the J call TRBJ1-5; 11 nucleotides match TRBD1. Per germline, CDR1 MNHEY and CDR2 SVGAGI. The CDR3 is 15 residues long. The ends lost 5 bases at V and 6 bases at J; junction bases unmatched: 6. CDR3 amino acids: CASSTGQGVGQPQHF. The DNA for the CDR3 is TGTGCCAGCAGTACGGGACAGGGGGTAGGTCAGCCCCAGCATTTT.

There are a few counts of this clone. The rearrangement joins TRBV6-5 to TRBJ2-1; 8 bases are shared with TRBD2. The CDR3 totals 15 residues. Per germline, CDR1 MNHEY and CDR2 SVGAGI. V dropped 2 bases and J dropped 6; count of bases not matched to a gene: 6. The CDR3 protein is CASSYGAGESNEQFF. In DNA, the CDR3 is TGTGCCAGCAGTTACGGAGCGGGAGAAAGCAATGAGCAGTTCTTC.

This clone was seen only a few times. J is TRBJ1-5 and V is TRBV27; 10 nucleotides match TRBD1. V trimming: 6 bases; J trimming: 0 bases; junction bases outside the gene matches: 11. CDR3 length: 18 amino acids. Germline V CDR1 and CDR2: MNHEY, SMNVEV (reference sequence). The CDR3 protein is CASRRQGAGFYSNQPQHF. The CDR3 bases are TGTGCCAGCAGGAGACAGGGGGCGGGATTTTATAGCAATCAGCCCCAGCATTTT.

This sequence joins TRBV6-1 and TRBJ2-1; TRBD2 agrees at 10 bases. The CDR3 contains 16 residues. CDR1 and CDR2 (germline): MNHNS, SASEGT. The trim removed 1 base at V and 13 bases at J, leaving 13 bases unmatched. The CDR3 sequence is CASSEEVASGGAGQFF. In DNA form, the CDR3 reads TGTGCCAGCAGTGAAGAAGTAGCAAGCGGGGGGGCCGGTCAGTTCTTC.

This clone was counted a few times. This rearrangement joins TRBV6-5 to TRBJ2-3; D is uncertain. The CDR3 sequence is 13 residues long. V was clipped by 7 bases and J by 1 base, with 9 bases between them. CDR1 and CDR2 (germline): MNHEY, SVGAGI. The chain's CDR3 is CASTPPGTDTQYF. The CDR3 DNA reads TGTGCCAGCACCCCTCCGGGCACAGATACGCAGTATTTT.

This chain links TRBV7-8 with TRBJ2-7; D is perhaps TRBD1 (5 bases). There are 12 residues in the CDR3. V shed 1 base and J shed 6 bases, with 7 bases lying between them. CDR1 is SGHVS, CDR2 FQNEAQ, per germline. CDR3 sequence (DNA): TGTGCCAGCAGCTTAGATCAGGGCGAGCAGTACGTC. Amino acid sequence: CASSLDQGEQYV.

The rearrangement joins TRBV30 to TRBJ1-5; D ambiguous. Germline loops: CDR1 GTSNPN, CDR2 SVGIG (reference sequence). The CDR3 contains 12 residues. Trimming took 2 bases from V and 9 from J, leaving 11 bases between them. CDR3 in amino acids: CAWSFGLGPQHF. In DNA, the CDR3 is TGTGCCTGGAGTTTTGGGCTTGGGCCCCAGCATTTT.

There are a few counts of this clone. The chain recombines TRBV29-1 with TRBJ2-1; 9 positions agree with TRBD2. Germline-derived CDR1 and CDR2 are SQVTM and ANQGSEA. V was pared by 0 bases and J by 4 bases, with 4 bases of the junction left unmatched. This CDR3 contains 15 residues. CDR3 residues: CSVEDILAGYNEQFF. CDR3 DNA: TGCAGCGTTGAAGATATCCTAGCGGGGTACAATGAGCAGTTCTTC.

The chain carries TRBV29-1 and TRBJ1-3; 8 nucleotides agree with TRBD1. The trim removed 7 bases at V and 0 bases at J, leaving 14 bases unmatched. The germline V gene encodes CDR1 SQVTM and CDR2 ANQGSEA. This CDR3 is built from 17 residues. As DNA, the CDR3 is TGCAGCGGGGCCGGGACAGGCGGGTTCTACTCTGGAAACACCATATATTTT. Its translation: CSGAGTGGFYSGNTIYF.

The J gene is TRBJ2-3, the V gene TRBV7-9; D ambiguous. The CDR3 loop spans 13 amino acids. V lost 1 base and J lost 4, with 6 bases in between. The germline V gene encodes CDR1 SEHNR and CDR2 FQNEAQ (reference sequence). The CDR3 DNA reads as TGTGCCAGCAGCTTAGGAGGCGCAGATACGCAGTATTTT. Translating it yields CASSLGGADTQYF.

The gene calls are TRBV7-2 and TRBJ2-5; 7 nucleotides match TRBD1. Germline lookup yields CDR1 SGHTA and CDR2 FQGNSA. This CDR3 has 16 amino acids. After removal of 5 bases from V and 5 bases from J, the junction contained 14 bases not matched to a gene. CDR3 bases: TGTGCCAGCAGCCTCCGACAGGGAGAGGCTTGGGAGACCCAGTACTTC. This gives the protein CASSLRQGEAWETQYF.

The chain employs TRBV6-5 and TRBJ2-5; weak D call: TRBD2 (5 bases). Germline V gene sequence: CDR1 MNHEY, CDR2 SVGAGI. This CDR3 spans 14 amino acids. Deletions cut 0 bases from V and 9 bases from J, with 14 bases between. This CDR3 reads CASSYSRPVEAQYF. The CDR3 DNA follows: TGTGCCAGCAGTTACTCTCGCCCCGTGGAGGCCCAGTACTTC.

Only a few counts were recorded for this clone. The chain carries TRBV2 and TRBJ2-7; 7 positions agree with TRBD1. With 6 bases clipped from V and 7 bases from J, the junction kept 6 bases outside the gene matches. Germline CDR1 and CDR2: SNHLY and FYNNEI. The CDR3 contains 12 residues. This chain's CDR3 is CASRGDSKEQYV. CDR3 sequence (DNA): TGTGCCAGCAGGGGGGACAGTAAGGAGCAGTACGTC.

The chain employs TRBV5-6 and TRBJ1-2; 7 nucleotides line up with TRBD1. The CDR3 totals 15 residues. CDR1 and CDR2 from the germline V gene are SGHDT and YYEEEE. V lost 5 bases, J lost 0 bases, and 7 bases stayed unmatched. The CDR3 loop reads CASREDGQANYGYTF. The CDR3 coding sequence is TGTGCCAGCAGGGAAGACGGACAGGCTAACTATGGCTACACCTTC.

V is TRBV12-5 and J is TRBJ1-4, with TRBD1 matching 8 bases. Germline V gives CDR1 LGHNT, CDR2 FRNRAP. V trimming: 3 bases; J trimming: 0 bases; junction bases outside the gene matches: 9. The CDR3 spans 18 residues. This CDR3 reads CASGFGQGTSATNEKLFF. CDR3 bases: TGTGCTAGTGGTTTTGGACAGGGAACTTCTGCAACTAATGAAAAACTGTTTTTT.

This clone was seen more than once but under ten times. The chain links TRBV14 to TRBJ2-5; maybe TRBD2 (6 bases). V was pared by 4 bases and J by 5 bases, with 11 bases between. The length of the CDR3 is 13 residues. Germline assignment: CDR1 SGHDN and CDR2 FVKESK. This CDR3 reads CASSRGLTETQYF. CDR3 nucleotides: TGTGCCAGCAGCCGAGGACTAACGGAGACCCAGTACTTC. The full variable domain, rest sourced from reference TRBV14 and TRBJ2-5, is EAGVTQFPSHSVIEKGQTVTLRCDPISGHDNLYWYRRVMGKEIKFLLHFVKESKQDESGMPNNRFLAERTGGTYSTLKVQPAELEDSGVYFCASSRGLTETQYFGPGTRLLVL.

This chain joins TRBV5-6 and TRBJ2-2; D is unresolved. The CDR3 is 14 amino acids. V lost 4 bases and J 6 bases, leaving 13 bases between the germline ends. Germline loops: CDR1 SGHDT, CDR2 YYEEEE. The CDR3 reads CASSLTGLAGELFF. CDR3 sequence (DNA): TGTGCCAGCAGCCTGACCGGGTTGGCCGGGGAGCTGTTTTTT.

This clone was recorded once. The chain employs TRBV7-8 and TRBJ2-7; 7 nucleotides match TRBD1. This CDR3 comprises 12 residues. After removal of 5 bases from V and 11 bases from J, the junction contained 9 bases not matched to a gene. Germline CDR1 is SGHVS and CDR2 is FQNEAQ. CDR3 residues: CASSMTGTREYF. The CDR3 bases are TGTGCCAGCAGCATGACAGGGACACGGGAGTACTTC. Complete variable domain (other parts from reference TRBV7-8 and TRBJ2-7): GAGVSQSPRYKVAKRGQDVALRCDPISGHVSLFWYQQALGQGPEFLTYFQNEAQLDKSGLPSDRFFAERPEGSVSTLKIQRTQQEDSAVYLCASSMTGTREYFGPGTRLTVT.

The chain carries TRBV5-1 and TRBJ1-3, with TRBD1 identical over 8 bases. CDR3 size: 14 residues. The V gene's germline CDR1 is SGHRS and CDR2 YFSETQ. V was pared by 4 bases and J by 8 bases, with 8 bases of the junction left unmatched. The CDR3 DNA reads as TGCGCCAGCAGCAGAGGACAGGGTACGGACACCATATATTTT. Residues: CASSRGQGTDTIYF. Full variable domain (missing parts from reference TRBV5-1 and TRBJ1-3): KAGVTQTPRYLIKTRGQQVTLSCSPISGHRSVSWYQQTPGQGLQFLFEYFSETQRNKGNFPGRFSGRQFSNSRSEMNVSTLELGDSALYLCASSRGQGTDTIYFGEGSWLTVV.

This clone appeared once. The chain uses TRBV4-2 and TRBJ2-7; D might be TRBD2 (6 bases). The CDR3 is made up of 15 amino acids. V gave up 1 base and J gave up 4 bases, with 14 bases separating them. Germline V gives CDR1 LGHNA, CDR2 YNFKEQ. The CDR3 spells CASSQATSREYEQYF. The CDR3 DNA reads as TGTGCCAGCAGCCAAGCGACTAGTAGGGAGTACGAGCAGTACTTC.

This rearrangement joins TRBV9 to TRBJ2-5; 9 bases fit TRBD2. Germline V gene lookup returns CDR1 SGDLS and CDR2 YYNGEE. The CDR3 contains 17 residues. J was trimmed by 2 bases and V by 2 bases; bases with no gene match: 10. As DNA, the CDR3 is TGTGCCAGCAGCGTCTCCCCAAAGACTAGCGGACAAGAGACCCAGTACTTC. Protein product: CASSVSPKTSGQETQYF.

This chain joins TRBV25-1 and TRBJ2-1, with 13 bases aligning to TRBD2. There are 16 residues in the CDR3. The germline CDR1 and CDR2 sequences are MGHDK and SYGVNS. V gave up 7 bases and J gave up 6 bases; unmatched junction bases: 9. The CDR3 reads CASIQNGLAGVNEQFF. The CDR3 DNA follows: TGTGCCAGCATCCAAAACGGACTAGCGGGAGTCAATGAGCAGTTCTTC.

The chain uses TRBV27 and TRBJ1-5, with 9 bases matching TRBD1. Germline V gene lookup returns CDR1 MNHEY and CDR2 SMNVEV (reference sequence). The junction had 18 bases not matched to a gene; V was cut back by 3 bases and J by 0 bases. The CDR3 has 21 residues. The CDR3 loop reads CASSFQPPNRGLSNSNQPQHF. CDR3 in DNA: TGTGCCAGCAGTTTCCAGCCACCAAACAGGGGGCTATCTAATAGCAATCAGCCCCAGCATTTT.

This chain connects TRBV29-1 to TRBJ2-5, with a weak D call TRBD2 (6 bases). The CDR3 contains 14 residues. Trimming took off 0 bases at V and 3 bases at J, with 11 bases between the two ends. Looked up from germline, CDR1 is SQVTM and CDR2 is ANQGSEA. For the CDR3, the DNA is TGCAGCGTTGAAGATTATGTAGCGGAAGAGACCCAGTACTTC. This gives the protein CSVEDYVAEETQYF.

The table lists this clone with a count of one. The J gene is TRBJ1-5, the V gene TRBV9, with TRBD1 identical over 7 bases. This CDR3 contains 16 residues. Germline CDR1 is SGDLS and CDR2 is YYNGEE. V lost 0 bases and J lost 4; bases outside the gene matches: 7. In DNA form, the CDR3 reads TGTGCCAGCAGCGTAGGGGCAGGGGGTATTAATCAGCCCCAGCATTTT. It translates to CASSVGAGGINQPQHF.

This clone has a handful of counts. The CDR3 DNA sequence: TGTGCCAGCAGCCAACGAGGCTCCTACAATGAGCAGTTCTTC. It translates to CASSQRGSYNEQFF. The chain combines TRBV4-2 with TRBJ2-1; no clear D. The CDR3 runs 14 residues. From germline, CDR1 is LGHNA and CDR2 YNFKEQ. The V end was cut by 2 bases, the J end by 0 bases, with 5 bases between.